This T cell receptor (beta chain) was sequenced during a study of T cell responses to AZD1222 COVID-19 vaccine. Repertoires were generated with immunoSEQ multiplex PCR, while TCRdb's copy carries only in-frame clones and drops some. The table shows roughly 200,000 clones, with about 92% occurring only once. V was pared by 3 bases and J by 3 bases, with 11 bases between. The CDR3 is made up of 14 amino acids. Germline V gene data show CDR1 as SGHAT and CDR2 as FQNNGV. The sequence was obtained from an adult in good health. The chain combines TRBV11-2 with TRBJ1-1; D might be TRBD1 (6 bases). The source material was peripheral blood, sampled on day 0 of AZD1222 vaccination. The CDR3 DNA sequence: TGTGCCAGCAGCTTCCGAGGGGGGGACACTGAAGCTTTCTTT. Protein sequence: CASSFRGGDTEAFF.